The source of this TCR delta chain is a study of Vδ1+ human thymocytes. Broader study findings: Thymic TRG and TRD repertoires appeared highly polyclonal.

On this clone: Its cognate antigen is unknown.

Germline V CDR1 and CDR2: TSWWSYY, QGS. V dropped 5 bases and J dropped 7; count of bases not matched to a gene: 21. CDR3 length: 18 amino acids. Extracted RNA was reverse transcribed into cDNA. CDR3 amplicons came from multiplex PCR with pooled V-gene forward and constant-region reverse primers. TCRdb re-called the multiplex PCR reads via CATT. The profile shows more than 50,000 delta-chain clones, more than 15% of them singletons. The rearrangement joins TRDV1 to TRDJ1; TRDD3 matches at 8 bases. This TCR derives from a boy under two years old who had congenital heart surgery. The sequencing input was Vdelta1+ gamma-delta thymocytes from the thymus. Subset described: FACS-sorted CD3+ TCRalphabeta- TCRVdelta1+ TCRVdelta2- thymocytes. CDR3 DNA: TGTGCTCTTGGGCCACCCTTCCCCCCTCTTACTGGGGGGGGTAAACTCATCTTT. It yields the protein CALGPPFPPLTGGGKLIF.